A single sample gave rise to the 10 T cell receptor beta chains below, sequenced in a study of blood T cell repertoires in COVID-19. Some clones are missing from TCRdb's copy, which holds only in-frame ones; the method was immunoSEQ multiplex PCR. The repertoire holds about 160,000 clones, with 80% to 90% as singletons. Material for sequencing was peripheral blood. The receptors come from a woman aged 50 to 65 with COVID-19, enrolled during active disease.

The rearrangement uses TRBV7-2 and TRBJ2-1, with 8 bases that match TRBD2. CDR3 length: 14 amino acids. Germline assignment: CDR1 SGHTA and CDR2 FQGNSA. V shed 5 bases, J shed 6 bases, and the junction held 6 bases outside the gene matches. CDR3 region: CASSPGLAGNEQFF. CDR3 nucleotides: TGTGCCAGCAGCCCCGGCCTAGCGGGCAATGAGCAGTTCTTC.

This sequence joins TRBV7-6 and TRBJ2-3, with 9 bases lining up with TRBD2. The CDR3 consists of 16 residues. V lost 1 base to trimming and J lost 2 bases; unmatched junction nucleotides: 4. From germline, CDR1 is SGHVS and CDR2 FNYEAQ. The CDR3 DNA sequence: TGTGCCAGCAGCTTAGAGGGCGGGGGGGCCACAGATACGCAGTATTTT. This gives the protein CASSLEGGGATDTQYF. Complete variable domain (other parts from reference TRBV7-6 and TRBJ2-3): GAGVSQSPRYKVTKRGQDVALRCDPISGHVSLYWYRQALGQGPEFLTYFNYEAQQDKSGLPNDRFSAERPEGSISTLTIQRTEQRDSAMYRCASSLEGGGATDTQYFGPGTRLTVL.

This clone has a handful of counts. The rearrangement links TRBV18 to TRBJ2-5; possible D gene TRBD1, 5 bases. Germline values: CDR1 KGHSH, CDR2 LQKENI. This CDR3 has 13 amino acids. The V gene lost 2 bases and the J gene lost 4 bases, with 8 bases spanning the gap. This CDR3 reads CASSPRGGETQYF. The CDR3 coding sequence is TGTGCCAGCTCACCAAGGGGTGGAGAGACCCAGTACTTC.

This CDR3 is CASSIRPGDKGNTGELFF. DNA of the CDR3: TGTGCCAGTAGTATACGACCAGGGGATAAGGGGAACACCGGGGAGCTGTTTTTT. The chain uses TRBV19 and TRBJ2-2; possibly TRBD1 for D (6 bases). Trimming pared 2 bases from V and 1 base from J, leaving 17 bases between. From germline, CDR1 is LNHDA and CDR2 SQIVND (reference sequence). The length of the CDR3 is 18 residues.

This clone was counted a single time. V and J are TRBV15 and TRBJ1-5, with 7 bases fitting TRBD1. Germline CDR1 and CDR2: LNHNV and YYDKDF (reference sequence). J was trimmed by 5 bases and V by 9 bases; bases with no gene match: 10. The CDR3 is 14 amino acids. CDR3 nucleotide sequence: TGTGCCACTACCTCCCAGGGGGAGTATCAGCCCCAGCATTTT. Translated: CATTSQGEYQPQHF.

J is TRBJ2-7 and V is TRBV30; D gene uncertain. This CDR3 has 14 amino acids. Germline-derived CDR1 and CDR2 are GTSNPN and SVGIG (reference sequence). The V and J ends lost 0 bases and 3 bases respectively, with 12 bases between them. CDR3 sequence (DNA): TGTGCCTGGAGTGTGTGGGCGAAAGACTACGAGCAGTACTTC. Translated: CAWSVWAKDYEQYF. Using reference TRBV30 and TRBJ2-7 for the parts outside the CDR3, the full variable domain is SQTIHQWPATLVQPVGSPLSLECTVEGTSNPNLYWYRQAAGRGLQLLFYSVGIGQISSEVPQNLSASRPQDRQFILSSKKLLLSDSGFYLCAWSVWAKDYEQYFGPGTRLTVT.

The V and J genes are TRBV29-1 and TRBJ2-7; 8 nucleotides agree with TRBD1. V was clipped by 3 bases and J by 5 bases; unmatched bases: 6. Germline CDR1 reads SQVTM; CDR2 reads ANQGSEA. This CDR3 contains 13 residues. CDR3 loop: CSVEAGGNHEQYF. The CDR3 coding sequence is TGCAGCGTTGAGGCAGGGGGCAACCACGAGCAGTACTTC.

The rearrangement uses TRBV7-3 and TRBJ2-7, with unresolved D. The CDR3 loop spans 14 amino acids. V was clipped by 2 bases and J by 2 bases, with 10 bases between them. Germline lookup yields CDR1 SGHTA and CDR2 FQGTGA. For the CDR3, the DNA is TGTGCCAGCAGCTTAGAGGCTGGTCCCTACGAGCAGTACTTC. It is translated as CASSLEAGPYEQYF. The full variable domain, rest sourced from reference TRBV7-3 and TRBJ2-7, is GAGVSQTPSNKVTEKGKYVELRCDPISGHTALYWYRQSLGQGPEFLIYFQGTGAADDSGLPNDRFFAVRPEGSVSTLKIQRTERGDSAVYLCASSLEAGPYEQYFGPGTRLTVT.

The gene calls are TRBV6-4 and TRBJ1-6; D gene uncertain. V shed 4 bases and J shed 6 bases, with 10 bases lying between them. Germline lookup yields CDR1 MRHNA and CDR2 SNTAGT. There are 14 residues in the CDR3. The CDR3 DNA is TGTGCCAGCAGTGTCGAGGTGGGTAATTCACCCCTCCACTTT. Amino acid sequence: CASSVEVGNSPLHF.

The V and J genes are TRBV5-4 and TRBJ1-2; D is uncertain. This CDR3 spans 13 amino acids. The germline V and J ends were trimmed by 4 bases and 8 bases, with 15 bases remaining between them. Germline CDR1 SGHNT, CDR2 YYREEE (reference sequence). Written as DNA, the CDR3 is TGTGCCAGCAGCGGCCGGGAGTCGGCAGGCTACACCTTC. Protein product: CASSGRESAGYTF.